Presented here are 5 T cell receptor beta chains from one specimen sequenced in a study of neurological immune-mediated disorders. MiXCR, applied by TCRdb to the 5' RACE reads, yields one record per CDR3 protein. The sample has 25,000 to 35,000 distinct CDR3 sequences; about 16% are singletons. Noted time point: technical triplicate 3. Sequencing input: CD4+ T cells from blood. These receptors were collected from a female donor with HTLV-1-associated myelopathy (HAM/TSP).

This clonotype was counted at least ten times. The V and J genes are TRBV5-1 and TRBJ2-5; 7 nucleotides agree with TRBD2. With 4 bases clipped from V and 5 bases from J, the junction kept 5 bases outside the gene matches. CDR1 is SGHRS, CDR2 YFSETQ, per germline. CDR3 length: 13 residues. The CDR3 here is CASSAGVGETQYF. Here the CDR3 DNA reads TGCGCCAGCAGCGCGGGAGTGGGTGAGACCCAGTACTTC.

This clonotype has at least ten counts. The chain employs TRBV20-1 and TRBJ2-7, with 8 bases matching TRBD1. The germline V gene encodes CDR1 DFQATT and CDR2 SNEGSKA (reference sequence). The CDR3 consists of 16 residues. Unmatched junction bases numbered 14, after V lost 3 bases and J lost 4 bases. Written as DNA, the CDR3 is TGCAGTGCTAGCGTAGGGTTCTCAGGGGGCGGTTACGAGCAGTACTTC. It yields the protein CSASVGFSGGGYEQYF.

There are many counts of this clonotype. V usage is TRBV5-6 and J usage is TRBJ2-1; no clear D. The germline CDR1 and CDR2 sequences are SGHDT and YYEEEE. CDR3 length: 16 residues. V shed 0 bases and J shed 0 bases, with 10 bases lying between them. CDR3 amino acids: CASSLGPKGSYNEQFF. Here the CDR3 DNA reads TGTGCCAGCAGCTTGGGCCCCAAGGGCTCCTACAATGAGCAGTTCTTC.

This clonotype rates as medium-sized. V gene TRBV9 combines with J gene TRBJ1-2; D is unclear. Germline lookup yields CDR1 SGDLS and CDR2 YYNGEE. Trimming cost V 3 bases and J 8 bases, with 14 bases left between them. The CDR3 consists of 13 residues. This CDR3 is CASSGWGVEGYTF. The DNA for the CDR3 is TGTGCCAGCAGCGGTTGGGGAGTTGAGGGCTACACCTTC.

The rearrangement joins TRBV5-1 to TRBJ1-1; tentatively, D is TRBD1 (6 bases). V lost 5 bases and J 4 bases, leaving 15 bases between the germline ends. Looked up from germline, CDR1 is SGHRS and CDR2 is YFSETQ. This CDR3 is 14 amino acids long. CDR3 nucleotides: TGCGCCAGCAGTTTATTGGGACAAAGCACTGAAGCTTTCTTT. It yields the protein CASSLLGQSTEAFF.